This is a list of T cell receptor beta chains from one sample in a study of blood T cell repertoires in COVID-19. Clones were read by immunoSEQ multiplex PCR, and TCRdb kept only the in-frame ones, dropping some. The sample comprises hundreds of thousands of clones, around 86% of which are singletons, and 1.5% to 2% rests with the top ten. The specimen sequenced was peripheral blood. The receptors were gathered from a woman in her fifties or sixties who had recovered from COVID-19. CDR3s include the opening cysteine and the closing phenylalanine or tryptophan. A D gene is named only where the DNA matches it firmly. Clone size is stated in some rows and not others, as once, few, many or a class when expanded.

TRBV19	TRBJ2-7	-	TRBD2	CASSPGLAGGQRSYEQYF	TGTGCCAGTAGTCCCGGACTAGCGGGGGGGCAAAGATCCTACGAGCAGTACTTC
TRBV6-5	TRBJ1-2	-	-	CASSTRELNYGYTF	TGTGCCAGCAGCACTAGGGAGCTCAACTATGGCTACACCTTC
TRBV3-1/TRBV3-2	TRBJ2-1	-	TRBD2	CASSQIREVAGGPRFF	TGTGCCAGCAGCCAGATCCGGGAGGTAGCGGGGGGCCCACGGTTCTTC
TRBV4-3	TRBJ2-1	-	-	CASSPRFFDEQFF	TGCGCCAGCAGCCCACGGTTTTTCGATGAGCAGTTCTTC
TRBV28	TRBJ2-4	-	-	CASSSENIQYF	TGTGCCAGCAGTTCGGAAAACATTCAGTACTTC
TRBV19	TRBJ2-7	-	-	CASSILLIGAYEQYF	TGTGCCAGTAGTATTTTGCTCATAGGGGCCTACGAGCAGTACTTC
TRBV25-1	TRBJ1-6	-	-	CASSEAGLVPPLHF	TGTGCCAGCAGTGAGGCAGGCTTGGTCCCACCCCTCCACTTT
TRBV5-1	TRBJ2-1	few	TRBD2	CASSLGPSSSGTQHEQFF	TGCGCCAGCAGCTTGGGCCCGTCGTCTAGCGGCACCCAGCATGAGCAGTTCTTC
TRBV7-2	TRBJ2-7	few	-	CASSVTGTYEQYF	TGTGCCAGCAGCGTCACAGGTACCTACGAGCAGTACTTC
TRBV5-1	TRBJ2-5	-	-	CASSFAGVQETQYF	TGCGCCAGCAGCTTCGCCGGGGTTCAAGAGACCCAGTACTTC
TRBV6-2/TRBV6-3	TRBJ2-7	-	TRBD1	CASSRPGQGSYEQYF	TGTGCCAGCAGTCGTCCGGGACAGGGATCCTACGAGCAGTACTTC
TRBV25-1	TRBJ1-1	-	TRBD1	CASRGQGWGTEAFF	TGTGCCAGCAGGGGACAGGGGTGGGGCACTGAAGCTTTCTTT
TRBV28	TRBJ2-7	few	-	CASSLPQGQGIYEQYF	TGTGCCAGCAGTTTACCACAGGGCCAAGGAATCTACGAGCAGTACTTC
TRBV29-1	TRBJ2-3	-	-	CSGARRGTDTQYF	TGCAGCGGAGCCAGGCGGGGCACAGATACGCAGTATTTT
TRBV15	TRBJ2-7	-	TRBD1	CATSRSPGQGYEQYF	TGTGCCACCAGCAGGTCCCCGGGACAGGGGTACGAGCAGTACTTC
TRBV11-2	TRBJ1-1	-	-	CASSRSGWRRNTEAFF	TGTGCCAGCAGTCGCTCAGGGTGGCGTCGGAACACTGAAGCTTTCTTT
TRBV7-2	TRBJ1-1	-	-	CASSLMTRGTEAFF	TGTGCCAGCAGCTTGATGACCCGGGGGACTGAAGCTTTCTTT
TRBV2	TRBJ1-3	-	-	CASSELAGSSGNTIYF	TGTGCCAGCAGTGAATTGGCAGGGTCCTCTGGAAACACCATATATTTT
TRBV7-7	TRBJ2-5	few	-	CASSRRRGGVQETQYF	TGTGCTAGCAGCCGCAGAAGGGGGGGCGTTCAAGAGACCCAGTACTTC
TRBV7-3	TRBJ2-7	-	TRBD1	CASSARPGQGYEQYF	TGTGCCAGCAGCGCCCGCCCGGGACAGGGCTACGAGCAGTACTTC
TRBV28	TRBJ1-3	-	-	CASRLGGSGNTIYF	TGTGCCAGCAGACTCGGGGGTTCTGGAAACACCATATATTTT
TRBV25-1	TRBJ2-3	few	TRBD1	CASQPDRVGTDTQYF	TGTGCCAGCCAACCGGACAGGGTTGGCACAGATACGCAGTATTTT
TRBV29-1	TRBJ1-1	-	-	CSLGQSGGDTEAFF	TGCAGCCTCGGGCAATCAGGAGGGGACACTGAAGCTTTCTTT
TRBV15	TRBJ1-5	few	-	CATSRDVTTSGNQPQHF	TGTGCCACCAGCAGAGATGTCACGACATCGGGGAATCAGCCCCAGCATTTT